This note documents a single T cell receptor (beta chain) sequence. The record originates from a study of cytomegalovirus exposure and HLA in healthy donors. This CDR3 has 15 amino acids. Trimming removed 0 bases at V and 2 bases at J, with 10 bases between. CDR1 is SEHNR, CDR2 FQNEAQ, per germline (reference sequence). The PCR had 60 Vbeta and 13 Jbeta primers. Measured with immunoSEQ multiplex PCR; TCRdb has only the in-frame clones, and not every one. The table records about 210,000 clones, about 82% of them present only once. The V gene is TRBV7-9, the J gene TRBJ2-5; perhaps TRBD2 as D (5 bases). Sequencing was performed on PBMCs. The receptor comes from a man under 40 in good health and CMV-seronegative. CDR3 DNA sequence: TGTGCCAGCAGCTTAGCGAGGGTGTGGCAAGAGACCCAGTACTTC. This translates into CASSLARVWQETQYF.